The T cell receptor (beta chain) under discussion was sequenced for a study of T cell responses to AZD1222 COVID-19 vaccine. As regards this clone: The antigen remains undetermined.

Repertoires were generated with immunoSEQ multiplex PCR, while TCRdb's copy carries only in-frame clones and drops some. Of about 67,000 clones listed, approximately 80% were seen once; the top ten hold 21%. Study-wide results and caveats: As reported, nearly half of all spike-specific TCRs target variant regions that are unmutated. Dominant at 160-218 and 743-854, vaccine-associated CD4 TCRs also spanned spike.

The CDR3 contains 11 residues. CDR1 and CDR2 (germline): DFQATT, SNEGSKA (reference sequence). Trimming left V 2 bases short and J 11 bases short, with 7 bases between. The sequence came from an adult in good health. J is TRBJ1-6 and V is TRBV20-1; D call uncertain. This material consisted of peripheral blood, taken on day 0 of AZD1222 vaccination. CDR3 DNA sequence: TGCAGTGCTAGAATCGGGCCACCCCTCCACTTT. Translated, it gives CSARIGPPLHF.